These 14 T cell receptor beta chains originate from one sample sequenced in a study of shared clonotypes between healthy human individuals. Terminally differentiated effector memory CD45RA+ cells were excluded from the naive CD8 cells, which were CD45RO-negative and positively selected for CCR7. Generated by immunoSEQ multiplex PCR, the TCRdb table keeps only in-frame clones and is missing some. The top ten hold 0.11% of the sample, which has about 590,000 clones, nearly 97% seen once. The sample taken for sequencing was naive CD8+ T cells sorted from blood. All receptors come from a woman aged 30 to 39 in good health.

The CDR3 protein is CASRSWFWVALNSGNTIYF. CDR3 nucleotides: TGTGCCAGCAGGTCTTGGTTCTGGGTAGCACTCAACTCTGGAAACACCATATATTTT. The chain has TRBV7-6 and TRBJ1-3; D is ambiguous. Trimming removed 6 bases from V and 0 bases from J, with 24 bases in between. This CDR3 region has 19 residues. The germline V gene encodes CDR1 SGHVS and CDR2 FNYEAQ.

This clone was counted once. J is TRBJ1-2 and V is TRBV28; no firm D call. The CDR3 covers 14 residues. The ends were cut back, 2 bases at V and 6 bases at J, with 13 bases in the middle. The germline V gene has CDR1 MDHEN and CDR2 SYDVKM. CDR3 DNA: TGTGCCAGCAGTTTAGTCGTCGGCCTGAATGGCTACACCTTC. Amino acids: CASSLVVGLNGYTF.

The rearrangement uses TRBV27 and TRBJ2-1; D might be TRBD2 (6 bases). Germline V CDR1 and CDR2: MNHEY, SMNVEV (reference sequence). The V end lost 2 bases, the J end lost 6 bases, and 14 bases lay between the germline ends. The CDR3 totals 15 residues. The CDR3 sequence is CASSLLWEVGNEQFF. In nucleotides, the CDR3 is TGTGCCAGCAGTTTACTGTGGGAGGTCGGCAATGAGCAGTTCTTC.

This chain links TRBV27 with TRBJ1-1; D not resolved. Germline values: CDR1 MNHEY, CDR2 SMNVEV (reference sequence). The germline V and J ends were trimmed by 8 bases and 0 bases, with 22 bases remaining between them. This CDR3 has 17 amino acids. DNA for the CDR3: TGTGCCAGCTCTACCCGCGTGAACGGACCCATGAACACTGAAGCTTTCTTT. Protein: CASSTRVNGPMNTEAFF.

The chain joins TRBV13 to TRBJ2-7; 11 bases align to TRBD2. Germline V gene data show CDR1 as PRHDT and CDR2 as FYEKMQ (reference sequence). This CDR3 spans 18 amino acids. Losses at the gene ends were 0 bases for V and 2 bases for J; bases not matched to a gene: 9. This chain's CDR3 is CASSLGREGTSGTYEQYF. The CDR3 bases are TGTGCCAGCAGCTTAGGCCGAGAAGGGACTAGCGGCACCTACGAGCAGTACTTC. Together with reference TRBV13 and TRBJ2-7, the CDR3 gives the full variable domain: AAGVIQSPRHLIKEKRETATLKCYPIPRHDTVYWYQQGPGQDPQFLISFYEKMQSDKGSIPDRFSAQQFSDYHSELNMSSLELGDSALYFCASSLGREGTSGTYEQYFGPGTRLTVT.

The rearrangement uses TRBV27 and TRBJ1-5; TRBD1 aligns across 7 bases. CDR1 is MNHEY and CDR2 is SMNVEV in the germline V gene (reference sequence). This CDR3 spans 14 amino acids. Trimming took 3 bases from V and 5 from J; bases not matched to a gene: 4. In nucleotides, the CDR3 is TGTGCCAGCAGTTTCAGACAGGGTCATCAGCCCCAGCATTTT. Translating gives CASSFRQGHQPQHF.

The sample holds one count of this clone. J is TRBJ2-7 and V is TRBV5-1; maybe TRBD2 (6 bases). Between the trimmed V and J ends, which lost 1 base and 5 bases, there was a span of 16 bases. The CDR3 consists of 15 residues. CDR1 is SGHRS and CDR2 is YFSETQ in the germline V gene. CDR3 in DNA: TGCGCCAGCAGCTTGTCGAGCAGGGAGGTCAACGAGCAGTACTTC. Protein sequence: CASSLSSREVNEQYF. The full variable domain, its missing parts supplied by reference TRBV5-1 and TRBJ2-7, is KAGVTQTPRYLIKTRGQQVTLSCSPISGHRSVSWYQQTPGQGLQFLFEYFSETQRNKGNFPGRFSGRQFSNSRSEMNVSTLELGDSALYLCASSLSSREVNEQYFGPGTRLTVT.

The chain links TRBV9 to TRBJ2-7, with D possibly being TRBD2 (6 bases). The CDR3 is 16 amino acids. V was pared by 4 bases and J by 1 base, with 18 bases between. CDR1 and CDR2 from the germline V gene are SGDLS and YYNGEE. As DNA, the CDR3 is TGTGCCAGCAGCCCAAGTTCCGGGACTCATTCCTACGAGCAGTACTTC. It encodes CASSPSSGTHSYEQYF.

The rearrangement uses TRBV27 and TRBJ2-1, with D perhaps TRBD2 (5 bases). V was clipped by 1 base and J by 4 bases, with 11 bases between them. The CDR3 totals 15 residues. The germline V gene has CDR1 MNHEY and CDR2 SMNVEV (reference sequence). CDR3 amino acids: CASSLLGGYYNEQFF. CDR3 nucleotides: TGTGCCAGCAGTTTATTGGGCGGGTATTACAATGAGCAGTTCTTC.

The V call is TRBV7-9, the J call TRBJ2-1; D may be TRBD2 (6 bases). Germline V gene data show CDR1 as SEHNR and CDR2 as FQNEAQ (reference sequence). V was cut by 2 bases and J by 7 bases, with 12 bases left in between. The CDR3 runs 14 residues. The CDR3 sequence: CASSLNPGVNEQFF. The CDR3, as DNA: TGTGCCAGCAGCTTAAACCCGGGGGTTAATGAGCAGTTCTTC.

The rearrangement joins TRBV7-9 to TRBJ1-1, with D unclear. The CDR3 is 15 residues long. Germline lookup yields CDR1 SEHNR and CDR2 FQNEAQ (reference sequence). With 5 bases removed from V and 6 bases from J, the gap between germline ends came to 19 bases. DNA for the CDR3: TGTGCCAGCAGCCGCCACCGCAGCGGAGAGGCTGAAGCTTTCTTT. The encoded protein is CASSRHRSGEAEAFF.

The chain joins TRBV28 to TRBJ1-1; TRBD1 matches 10 bases. CDR3 length: 16 residues. V was clipped by 5 bases and J by 0 bases; unmatched bases: 6. The germline V gene has CDR1 MDHEN and CDR2 SYDVKM. This CDR3 reads CASSPTGGSMNTEAFF. Written as DNA, the CDR3 is TGTGCCAGCAGTCCGACAGGGGGCAGCATGAACACTGAAGCTTTCTTT. Filled out from reference TRBV28 and TRBJ1-1, the complete variable domain reads DVKVTQSSRYLVKRTGEKVFLECVQDMDHENMFWYRQDPGLGLRLIYFSYDVKMKEKGDIPEGYSVSREKKERFSLILESASTNQTSMYLCASSPTGGSMNTEAFFGQGTRLTVV.

The V gene is TRBV6-4, the J gene TRBJ1-2; weak D call: TRBD1 (5 bases). Trimming pared 5 bases from V and 2 bases from J, leaving 9 bases between. Germline V lookup: CDR1 MRHNA, CDR2 SNTAGT. The CDR3 length is 13 residues. The CDR3 DNA reads as TGTGCCAGCAGTCCGGGGCAGAACTATGGCTACACCTTC. It is translated as CASSPGQNYGYTF.

The chain joins TRBV4-2 to TRBJ1-4; 10 bases are shared with TRBD1. CDR3 length: 17 residues. V shed 2 bases and J 4 bases; nucleotides not matched to a gene: 7. From germline, CDR1 is LGHNA and CDR2 YNFKEQ. CDR3 loop: CASSQPATGGYNEKLFF. CDR3 nucleotide sequence: TGTGCCAGCAGCCAACCCGCGACAGGGGGCTATAATGAAAAACTGTTTTTT.